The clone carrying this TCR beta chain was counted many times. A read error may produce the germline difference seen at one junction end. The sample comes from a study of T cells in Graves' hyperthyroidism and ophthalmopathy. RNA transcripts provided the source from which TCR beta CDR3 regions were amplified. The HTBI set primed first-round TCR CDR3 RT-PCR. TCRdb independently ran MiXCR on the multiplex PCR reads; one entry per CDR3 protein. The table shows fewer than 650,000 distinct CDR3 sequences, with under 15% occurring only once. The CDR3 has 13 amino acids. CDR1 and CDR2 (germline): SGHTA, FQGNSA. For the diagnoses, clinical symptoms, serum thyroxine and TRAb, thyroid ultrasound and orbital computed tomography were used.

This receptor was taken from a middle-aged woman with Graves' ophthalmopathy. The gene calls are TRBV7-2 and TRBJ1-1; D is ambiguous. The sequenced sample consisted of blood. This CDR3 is CASSLWVKTEAFF. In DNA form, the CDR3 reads TGTGCCAGCAGCTTATGGGTGAAAACTGAAGCTTTCTTT. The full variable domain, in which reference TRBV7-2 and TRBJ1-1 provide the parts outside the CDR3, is GAGVSQSPSNKVTEKGKDVELRCDPISGHTALYWYRQSLGQGLEFLIYFQGNSAPDKSGLPSDRFSAERTGGSVSTLTIQRTQQEDSAVYLCASSLWVKTEAFFGQGTRLTVV.